Shown below are 23 T cell receptor beta chains from a single sample sequenced in a study of T cells in Graves' hyperthyroidism and ophthalmopathy. Template material for amplifying TCR beta CDR3 regions consisted of RNA transcripts. A first-round RT-PCR of the TCR CDR3 used the HTBI primer set. TCRdb reanalysed the multiplex PCR reads using MiXCR and keeps one entry per CDR3 protein. Of a few hundred thousand distinct CDR3 sequences listed, roughly 15% are singletons. The specimen was blood. The receptors originated from a young woman with Graves' ophthalmopathy.

This clonotype was detected many times. The V and J genes are TRBV3-1 and TRBJ1-1, with a possible D match to TRBD1 (6 bases). The length of the CDR3 is 16 residues. Germline loops: CDR1 LGHDT, CDR2 YNNKEL (reference sequence). The V end was cut by 1 base, the J end by 1 base, with 13 bases between. CDR3 bases: TGTGCCAGCAGCCAAGGAAGGGGGGGCGCGAACACTGAAGCTTTCTTT. Translating it yields CASSQGRGGANTEAFF.

This clonotype was counted ten times or more. The chain joins TRBV28 to TRBJ2-2; possibly TRBD1 for D (5 bases). The CDR3 is made up of 20 amino acids. CDR1 and CDR2 (germline): MDHEN, SYDVKM. The ends were cut back, 5 bases at V and 3 bases at J, with 28 bases in the middle. The CDR3 loop reads CASSPYLPKGAASYTGELFF. CDR3 nucleotides: TGTGCCAGCAGTCCATACCTACCTAAAGGGGCAGCATCCTACACCGGGGAGCTGTTTTTT.

This clonotype was seen repeatedly, ten times or more. The chain joins TRBV6-1 to TRBJ2-4; TRBD1 matches 7 bases. In germline, CDR1 is MNHNS, CDR2 SASEGT. The CDR3 has 16 amino acids. V gave up 5 bases and J gave up 0 bases; unmatched junction bases: 7. CDR3 amino acids: CASSYTGVLAKNIQYF. Here the CDR3 DNA reads TGTGCCAGCAGTTACACAGGGGTCCTAGCCAAAAACATTCAGTACTTC.

Many counts were recorded for this clonotype. The chain combines TRBV12-3 or TRBV12-4 with TRBJ2-5; a possible D gene is TRBD1 (6 bases). V was shortened by 8 bases and J by 5 bases, with 18 bases between the two germline ends. The CDR3 is 14 residues long. CDR3 residues: CASSVTGMRETQYF. CDR3 sequence (DNA): TGTGCCAGCTCAGTGACAGGCATGAGGGAGACCCAGTACTTC.

This clonotype was recorded at least ten times. The chain recombines TRBV30 with TRBJ2-4, with D possibly TRBD2 on 5 matching bases. The CDR3 runs to 13 residues. Germline assignment: CDR1 GTSNPN and CDR2 SVGIG (reference sequence). Trimming took off 0 bases at V and 6 bases at J, with 9 bases between the two ends. CDR3 sequence: CAWSVGSGNIQYF. CDR3 bases: TGTGCCTGGAGTGTAGGGAGCGGAAACATTCAGTACTTC.

The rearrangement uses TRBV18 and TRBJ2-1; D is perhaps TRBD2 (6 bases). Germline V gives CDR1 KGHSH, CDR2 LQKENI. Trimming took off 3 bases at V and 6 bases at J, with 30 bases between the two ends. The length of the CDR3 is 20 residues. Here the CDR3 reads CASSPLPGLLGLPPSNEQFF. CDR3 coding DNA: TGTGCCAGCTCACCTTTGCCGGGACTTCTAGGGCTGCCGCCTAGCAATGAGCAGTTCTTC.

The chain carries TRBV11-2 and TRBJ2-7; D remains ambiguous. CDR3 size: 12 residues. Germline V gene data show CDR1 as SGHAT and CDR2 as FQNNGV. V lost 1 base and J 5 bases, leaving 6 bases between the germline ends. CDR3 sequence (DNA): TGTGCCAGCAGCTTAGGGATTCACGAGCAGTACTTC. As protein: CASSLGIHEQYF.

The chain joins TRBV10-3 to TRBJ2-4, with TRBD1 matching over 7 bases. The V gene end was trimmed by 4 bases and the J gene end by 9 bases; junction bases not matched to a gene: 3. Germline loops: CDR1 ENHRY, CDR2 SYGVKD. This CDR3 spans 12 amino acids. The CDR3 sequence: CAISGQGSIQYF. The CDR3 DNA reads as TGTGCCATCAGTGGACAGGGCAGCATTCAGTACTTC.

This clonotype has ten or more counts. V usage is TRBV7-2 and J usage is TRBJ2-1, with 9 bases matching TRBD2. The CDR3 contains 15 residues. The germline CDR1 and CDR2 sequences are SGHTA and FQGNSA. V shed 7 bases, J shed 5 bases, and the junction held 9 bases outside the gene matches. The CDR3 sequence: CASNQLAGLNNEQFF. CDR3 DNA: TGTGCCAGCAACCAGCTAGCGGGGCTTAACAATGAGCAGTTCTTC.

In this sample, this clonotype turned up many times. V gene TRBV7-9 combines with J gene TRBJ2-7; D not resolved. V was trimmed by 3 bases and J by 0 bases, leaving 12 bases between them. There are 15 residues in the CDR3. Looked up from germline, CDR1 is SEHNR and CDR2 is FQNEAQ (reference sequence). This CDR3 is CASSFESGSSYEQYF. Here the CDR3 DNA reads TGTGCCAGCAGCTTCGAGTCAGGCAGCTCCTACGAGCAGTACTTC.

This chain links TRBV27 with TRBJ2-5; 15 bases are shared with TRBD2. Germline lookup yields CDR1 MNHEY and CDR2 SMNVEV (reference sequence). The CDR3 is made up of 18 amino acids. With V trimmed by 4 bases and J by 4 bases, 10 bases remained unmatched. The CDR3 bases are TGTGCCAGCAGTTCCCGGACTAGCGGGAGGGCCGTAGGAGAGACCCAGTACTTC. Amino acids: CASSSRTSGRAVGETQYF.

V is TRBV19 and J is TRBJ1-2; 7 bases map to TRBD1. V lost 4 bases, J lost 6 bases, and 5 bases stayed unmatched. The V gene's germline CDR1 is LNHDA and CDR2 SQIVND (reference sequence). This CDR3 region has 13 residues. CDR3 DNA sequence: TGTGCCAGTAGTACTCGACAGGGAGATGGCTACACCTTC. This encodes CASSTRQGDGYTF.

This clonotype was picked up one time. The chain recombines TRBV29-1 with TRBJ1-2; D possibly corresponds to TRBD1 (5 bases). V was cut by 7 bases and J by 4 bases, with 19 bases left in between. CDR1 and CDR2 (germline): SQVTM, ANQGSEA. The CDR3 covers 14 residues. The CDR3, as DNA: TGCAGCGCCCGACGGGACTCTAAGATCTATGGCTACACCTTC. Protein product: CSARRDSKIYGYTF.

This CDR3 reads CASSLIPGSRGYTF. CDR3 DNA sequence: TGTGCCAGCAGCTTAATACCGGGCTCGAGAGGCTACACCTTC. The V call is TRBV7-3, the J call TRBJ1-2; D gene unclear. The CDR3 has 14 residues. Germline assignment: CDR1 SGHTA and CDR2 FQGTGA. V was shortened by 1 base and J by 8 bases, with 14 bases between the two germline ends.

The chain has TRBV6-5 and TRBJ2-3; 9 nucleotides match TRBD2. CDR3 length: 16 residues. V lost 2 bases and J lost 3; bases outside the gene matches: 6. Germline CDR1 MNHEY, CDR2 SVGAGI. The CDR3 nucleotides are TGTGCCAGCAGTTACGATGCGCGGGAGGGGACAGATACGCAGTATTTT. It translates to CASSYDAREGTDTQYF.

Points on this clonotype: This may come from a read error, since a much larger clone is one base off. The chain links TRBV28 to TRBJ1-1; D is uncertain. The ends were cut back, 6 bases at V and 6 bases at J, with 11 bases in the middle. The germline gives CDR1 MDHEN, CDR2 SYDVKM. The CDR3 consists of 12 residues. The CDR3 spells CASSLPRAEAFF. The CDR3 nucleotides are TGTGCCAGCAGCCTCCCCCGGGCTGAAGCTTTCTTT.

Only one count was recorded for this clonotype. The V gene is TRBV6-1, the J gene TRBJ1-3; D is possibly TRBD1 (6 bases). Trimming cost V 7 bases and J 0 bases, with 10 bases left between them. Germline V gene sequence: CDR1 MNHNS, CDR2 SASEGT. This CDR3 is 14 amino acids long. This CDR3 reads CASIQGSSGNTIYF. The DNA of the CDR3 is TGTGCCAGCATACAGGGAAGCTCTGGAAACACCATATATTTT.

There are many counts of this clonotype. The chain links TRBV3-1 to TRBJ1-1, with 7 bases aligning to TRBD1. The CDR3 is 16 amino acids. V shed 0 bases and J 4 bases; nucleotides not matched to a gene: 8. Per the germline V gene, CDR1 is LGHDT and CDR2 is YNNKEL (reference sequence). In DNA form, the CDR3 reads TGTGCCAGCAGCCAAGATCGAGGGGGCGGTGTCACTGAAGCTTTCTTT. It codes for CASSQDRGGGVTEAFF.

This clonotype showed up many times. V gene TRBV9 combines with J gene TRBJ2-1; D is perhaps TRBD2 (6 bases). In germline, CDR1 is SGDLS, CDR2 YYNGEE. This CDR3 comprises 14 residues. Trimming took 2 bases from V and 5 from J, leaving 11 bases between them. This CDR3 reads CASSVSGLHNEQFF. The CDR3 DNA reads TGTGCCAGCAGCGTGTCGGGACTTCACAATGAGCAGTTCTTC. The full variable domain, rest sourced from reference TRBV9 and TRBJ2-1, is DSGVTQTPKHLITATGQRVTLRCSPRSGDLSVYWYQQSLDQGLQFLIQYYNGEERAKGNILERFSAQQFPDLHSELNLSSLELGDSALYFCASSVSGLHNEQFFGPGTRLTVL.

At least ten counts were recorded for this clonotype. The genes are TRBV20-1 and TRBJ2-3; unclear D gene. The germline gives CDR1 DFQATT, CDR2 SNEGSKA (reference sequence). V was clipped by 5 bases and J by 1 base, with 13 bases between them. CDR3 size: 14 residues. The CDR3 DNA follows: TGCAGTGCTCCTGACTTGCCAGGCACAGATACGCAGTATTTT. Amino acids: CSAPDLPGTDTQYF.

This clonotype occurred many times. The V gene is TRBV5-5, the J gene TRBJ2-3; TRBD2 agrees at 10 bases. The CDR3 is 14 residues long. Germline loops: CDR1 SGHKS, CDR2 YYEKEE (reference sequence). The J segment lost 5 bases and the V segment lost 4 bases, leaving 4 bases of the junction unmatched. CDR3 protein: CASSVSSGRDTQYF. CDR3 nucleotide sequence: TGTGCCAGCAGCGTGTCTAGCGGGAGAGATACGCAGTATTTT.

This clonotype was picked up one time. The chain carries TRBV30 and TRBJ2-1; D unclear. CDR1 and CDR2 from the germline V gene are GTSNPN and SVGIG (reference sequence). Trimming removed 3 bases at V and 4 bases at J, with 7 bases between. The CDR3 runs 12 residues. The CDR3 sequence: CAWRPGYNEQFF. Here the CDR3 DNA reads TGTGCCTGGAGGCCTGGTTACAATGAGCAGTTCTTC.

This clonotype was counted only a few times. This may be a read error: a much more frequent sequence differs by one nucleotide. The V gene is TRBV30, the J gene TRBJ1-5; D is uncertain. CDR3 size: 12 residues. CDR1 and CDR2 from the germline V gene are GTSNPN and SVGIG (reference sequence). CDR3 protein: CAWGPHNQPQRF. The CDR3 bases are TGTGCCTGGGGACCGCACAATCAGCCCCAGCGTTTT.